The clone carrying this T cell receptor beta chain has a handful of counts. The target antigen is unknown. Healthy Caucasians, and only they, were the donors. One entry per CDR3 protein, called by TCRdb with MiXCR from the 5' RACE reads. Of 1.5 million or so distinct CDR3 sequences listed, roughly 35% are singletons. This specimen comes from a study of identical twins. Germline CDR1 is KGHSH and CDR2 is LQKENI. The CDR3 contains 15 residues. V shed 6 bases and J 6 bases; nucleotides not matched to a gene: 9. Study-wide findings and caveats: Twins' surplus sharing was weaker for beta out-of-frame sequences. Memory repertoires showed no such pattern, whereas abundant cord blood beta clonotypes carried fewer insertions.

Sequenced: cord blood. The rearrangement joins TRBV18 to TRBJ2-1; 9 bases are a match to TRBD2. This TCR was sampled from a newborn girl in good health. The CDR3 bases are TGTGCCAGCTCTATCAGCGGGGGGCTCCGCAATGAGCAGTTCTTC. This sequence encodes CASSISGGLRNEQFF.